Sequencing of this T cell receptor (beta chain) was carried out in a study of blood T cell repertoires in COVID-19. Study-wide context: There were acute and convalescent COVID-19 samples, and they came from the United States, Italy and Spain. From T cells, B-cell-depleted T cells, or PBMCs came the material, which was cDNA or gDNA.

This clone was detected a few times. Per germline, CDR1 SGHNT and CDR2 YENEEA. V gave up 5 bases and J gave up 2 bases, with 17 bases separating them. The CDR3 length is 16 residues. Source study methods: Counts of nucleated cells, estimated from reference gene primer amplification, were obtained. The data were produced by immunoSEQ multiplex PCR, yet TCRdb's version contains in-frame clones alone and is incomplete. V and J calls and clone size come straight from that table; D and trimming were deduced from the DNA. The sample lists approximately 260,000 clones, around 90% occurring once. The chain couples TRBV11-3 to TRBJ2-3; TRBD1 might be the D (7 bases). Sequenced: peripheral blood. This receptor was identified in a woman in her thirties or forties with acute or convalescent COVID-19. CDR3 nucleotides: TGTGCCAGCAGCCCCGAGGGCAGGGGGGCCACAGATACGCAGTATTTT. It is translated as CASSPEGRGATDTQYF.